The next 23 T cell receptor beta chains were all read from a single sample in a study of CDR3 diversity in severe acne. MiXCR, applied by TCRdb to the PCR reads, yields one record per CDR3 protein. Altogether roughly 93,000 distinct CDR3 sequences are present, under 55% being singletons, with the ten largest covering roughly 10%. Sequencing was carried out using blood. These TCRs come from a male donor with severe acne vulgaris.

The chain recombines TRBV20-1 with TRBJ2-7; 7 positions match TRBD2. J was trimmed by 0 bases and V by 7 bases; bases with no gene match: 6. Germline V lookup: CDR1 DFQATT, CDR2 SNEGSKA (reference sequence). The CDR3 is made up of 13 amino acids. The CDR3 region is CSVESGDSYEQYF. For the CDR3, the DNA is TGCAGTGTAGAGAGCGGGGACTCCTACGAGCAGTACTTC.

Notes on this clonotype: Since the CDR3 does not end with the conserved phenylalanine or tryptophan, this likely comes from a read error. The chain carries TRBV11-2 and TRBJ2-7, with 9 bases identical to TRBD1. Looked up from germline, CDR1 is SGHAT and CDR2 is FQNNGV. The CDR3 has 19 residues. Losses at the gene ends were 5 bases for V and 2 bases for J; bases not matched to a gene: 19. The CDR3 DNA sequence: TGTGCCAGCAGCCGAAACACCAACTTGGGACAGGGAAGCACCTACGAGCAGTACCTC. Protein sequence: CASSRNTNLGQGSTYEQYL.

The rearrangement uses TRBV14 and TRBJ1-6, with 9 bases identical to TRBD1. Trimming cost V 5 bases and J 8 bases; bases outside gene matches: 4. CDR1 and CDR2 from the germline V gene are SGHDN and FVKESK. CDR3 length: 14 amino acids. In nucleotides, the CDR3 is TGTGCCAGCAGCGGGACAGGGTTGGATTCACCCCTCCACTTT. Residues: CASSGTGLDSPLHF.

About this clonotype: This clone may be a read error of a much larger clone one base away. The chain couples TRBV20-1 to TRBJ2-3; tentative D call: TRBD2 (6 bases). This CDR3 is built from 15 residues. Germline CDR1 is DFQATT and CDR2 is SNEGSKA (reference sequence). CDR3 coding DNA: TGCAGTGCTAGAGATGGTGGGAGGTCCACAGGTACGCAGTATTTT. As protein: CSARDGGRSTGTQYF.

The rearrangement joins TRBV24-1 to TRBJ2-1; the match to TRBD2 covers 7 bases. V shed 5 bases and J 4 bases; nucleotides not matched to a gene: 13. The germline CDR1 and CDR2 sequences are KGHDR and SFDVKD. The CDR3 is made up of 17 amino acids. CDR3 nucleotides: TGTGCCACCAGTGCCCCTATCGGGGAGGGAGGTTACAATGAGCAGTTCTTC. Translated, it gives CATSAPIGEGGYNEQFF.

The genes are TRBV29-1 and TRBJ1-1; 7 bases are shared with TRBD1. The germline CDR1 and CDR2 sequences are SQVTM and ANQGSEA. J lost 6 bases, V lost 3 bases, and 10 bases had no gene match. The CDR3 is 14 amino acids. For the CDR3, the DNA is TGCAGCGTTGATTTTGAGGGGGCCTCTTCTGAAGCTTTCTTT. Translation gives CSVDFEGASSEAFF.

As concerns this clonotype: Just one base apart from a much larger clone, this may be a read error. This chain uses TRBV13 with TRBJ2-7, with D perhaps matching TRBD2 (6 bases). This CDR3 is built from 14 residues. Germline lookup yields CDR1 PRHDT and CDR2 FYEKMQ (reference sequence). V lost 8 bases and J lost 0, with 14 bases in between. CDR3 residues: CASGSTRGSYEQYF. CDR3 bases: TGTGCCAGCGGCTCGACTAGGGGCTCCTACGAGCAGTACTTC.

The chain is built from TRBV29-1 and TRBJ2-5; either TRBD1 or TRBD2 may supply D (5 bases each). Between the trimmed V and J ends, which lost 2 bases and 0 bases, there was a span of 16 bases. The CDR3 has 16 residues. Germline lookup yields CDR1 SQVTM and CDR2 ANQGSEA. The CDR3 sequence is CSVESREGPNQETQYF. The DNA of the CDR3 is TGCAGCGTTGAATCTCGAGAGGGGCCGAACCAAGAGACCCAGTACTTC.

The chain recombines TRBV7-2 with TRBJ2-7; 7 bases map to TRBD2. The CDR3 extends over 14 amino acids. The V gene's germline CDR1 is SGHTA and CDR2 FQGNSA. Trimming cost V 6 bases and J 2 bases; bases outside gene matches: 7. CDR3 bases: TGTGCCAGCAGTCTTGGACTAGGTGCCTACGAGCAGTACTTC. Translation gives CASSLGLGAYEQYF.

This chain joins TRBV10-3 and TRBJ1-1; possibly TRBD1 for D (5 bases). CDR1 and CDR2 from the germline V gene are ENHRY and SYGVKD. This CDR3 has 13 amino acids. V lost 8 bases, J lost 8 bases, and 18 bases lay in between. CDR3 in DNA: TGTGCCATCCAGTTCCGTACGGGACGCGAAGCTTTCTTT. It is translated as CAIQFRTGREAFF.

Only a few counts were recorded for this clonotype. This chain links TRBV3-1 with TRBJ1-5; 7 bases are a match to TRBD1. CDR3 length: 14 residues. The germline CDR1 and CDR2 sequences are LGHDT and YNNKEL (reference sequence). After removal of 1 base from V and 5 bases from J, the junction contained 2 bases not matched to a gene. In nucleotides, the CDR3 is TGTGCCAGCAGCCAAGTAAGGGGGCATCAGCCCCAGCATTTT. Its translation is CASSQVRGHQPQHF.

There are many counts of this clonotype. The chain carries TRBV19 and TRBJ1-2; tentatively, D is TRBD1 (6 bases). The germline gives CDR1 LNHDA, CDR2 SQIVND (reference sequence). The CDR3 length is 14 residues. Between the trimmed V and J ends, which lost 2 bases and 3 bases, there was a span of 10 bases. CDR3 DNA: TGTGCCAGTAGTATAACGGACAGCTACTATGGCTACACCTTC. Translating it yields CASSITDSYYGYTF. Together with reference TRBV19 and TRBJ1-2, the CDR3 gives the full variable domain: DGGITQSPKYLFRKEGQNVTLSCEQNLNHDAMYWYRQDPGQGLRLIYYSQIVNDFQKGDIAEGYSVSREKKESFPLTVTSAQKNPTAFYLCASSITDSYYGYTFGSGTRLTVV.

The chain links TRBV24-1 to TRBJ2-1, with 10 bases lining up with TRBD2. CDR3 length equals 13 residues. Germline CDR1 reads KGHDR; CDR2 reads SFDVKD. V trimming: 8 bases; J trimming: 10 bases; junction bases outside the gene matches: 7. The CDR3 DNA reads as TGTGCCACCATGCCGCTAGCGGGAGTGGAGCAGTTCTTC. Translated, it gives CATMPLAGVEQFF.

This clonotype is categorized as medium-sized (0.01 to 0.1%). The chain couples TRBV9 to TRBJ2-3; D possibly corresponds to TRBD2 (6 bases). CDR1 is SGDLS and CDR2 is YYNGEE in the germline V gene. This CDR3 has 15 residues. Trimming took 2 bases from V and 0 from J, leaving 10 bases between them. In nucleotides, the CDR3 is TGTGCCAGCAGCGTGACGGGACTCAGCACAGATACGCAGTATTTT. Translating it yields CASSVTGLSTDTQYF.

The chain recombines TRBV7-8 with TRBJ1-1; TRBD1 agrees at 8 bases. CDR1 is SGHVS and CDR2 is FQNEAQ in the germline V gene. There are 14 residues in the CDR3. V lost 5 bases and J lost 1; bases outside the gene matches: 3. The CDR3 loop is CASSPTGGNTEAFF. The CDR3 region has the DNA TGTGCCAGCAGCCCTACAGGGGGGAACACTGAAGCTTTCTTT.

The chain uses TRBV7-9 and TRBJ1-1; D is unclear. Deletions cut 4 bases from V and 1 base from J, with 7 bases between. The germline CDR1 and CDR2 sequences are SEHNR and FQNEAQ (reference sequence). The CDR3 loop spans 13 amino acids. The CDR3 DNA is TGTGCCAGCAGCTACACAGAGAACACTGAAGCTTTCTTT. It codes for CASSYTENTEAFF.

A few counts support this clonotype. V gene TRBV6-2 or TRBV6-3 combines with J gene TRBJ2-7, with a tentative D call TRBD1 (6 bases). V was cut by 6 bases and J by 5 bases, with 20 bases left in between. This CDR3 has 15 residues. Germline V gene lookup returns CDR1 MNHEY and CDR2 SVGEGT. CDR3: CASRVWGRTFDEQYF. As DNA, the CDR3 is TGTGCCAGCAGAGTGTGGGGGCGAACATTCGACGAGCAGTACTTC.

Note on this clonotype: One junction end disagrees with the germline gene, perhaps due to a read error. J is TRBJ2-7 and V is TRBV7-7; D may be TRBD2 (6 bases). From germline, CDR1 is SSHAT and CDR2 FNYEAQ (reference sequence). The CDR3 loop spans 15 amino acids. CDR3: CASNPQVAEVPEQYF. The CDR3 region has the DNA TGTGCTAGCAACCCCCAAGTAGCGGAAGTTCCAGAGCAGTACTTC.

The rearrangement joins TRBV7-8 to TRBJ2-7, with TRBD1 matching 7 bases. The CDR3 is 15 amino acids. From germline, CDR1 is SGHVS and CDR2 FQNEAQ. V lost 1 base to trimming and J lost 2 bases; unmatched junction nucleotides: 5. The CDR3 loop is CASSLVSGTAYEQYF. In nucleotides, the CDR3 is TGTGCCAGCAGCTTAGTTTCTGGGACAGCCTACGAGCAGTACTTC.

J is TRBJ2-5 and V is TRBV28; 9 bases map to TRBD2. From germline, CDR1 is MDHEN and CDR2 SYDVKM. This CDR3 comprises 15 residues. V shed 3 bases, J shed 5 bases, and the junction held 7 bases outside the gene matches. The CDR3 loop is CASSFRREGRETQYF. As DNA, the CDR3 is TGTGCCAGCAGTTTTCGGCGGGAGGGCCGTGAGACCCAGTACTTC.

This clonotype appeared many times. V and J are TRBV11-2 and TRBJ2-3; the match to TRBD2 covers 8 bases. Germline loops: CDR1 SGHAT, CDR2 FQNNGV. CDR3 length: 15 amino acids. Unmatched junction bases numbered 4, after V lost 1 base and J lost 4 bases. The CDR3 DNA reads TGTGCCAGCAGCTTAGCGGGGGGGCCAGCAGATACGCAGTATTTT. Its translation is CASSLAGGPADTQYF.

At least ten counts were recorded for this clonotype. The chain links TRBV12-3 or TRBV12-4 to TRBJ2-7; 8 bases are shared with TRBD1. V was pared by 6 bases and J by 6 bases, with 7 bases of the junction left unmatched. The CDR3 sequence is 13 residues long. The CDR3 loop reads CASSPGQGFEQYF. In nucleotides, the CDR3 is TGTGCCAGCAGCCCTGGACAGGGCTTCGAGCAGTACTTC.

In the case of this clonotype: A clone one base away is much larger, so this may be a read error. This sequence joins TRBV5-1 and TRBJ2-7; D may be TRBD1 (5 bases). Trimming left V 3 bases short and J 6 bases short, with 13 bases between. CDR3 length equals 13 residues. The germline gives CDR1 SGHRS, CDR2 YFSETQ. The CDR3 nucleotides read TGCGCCAGCAGCTATGGGGCTCTCTGCGAGCAGTACTTC. Translating it yields CASSYGALCEQYF.